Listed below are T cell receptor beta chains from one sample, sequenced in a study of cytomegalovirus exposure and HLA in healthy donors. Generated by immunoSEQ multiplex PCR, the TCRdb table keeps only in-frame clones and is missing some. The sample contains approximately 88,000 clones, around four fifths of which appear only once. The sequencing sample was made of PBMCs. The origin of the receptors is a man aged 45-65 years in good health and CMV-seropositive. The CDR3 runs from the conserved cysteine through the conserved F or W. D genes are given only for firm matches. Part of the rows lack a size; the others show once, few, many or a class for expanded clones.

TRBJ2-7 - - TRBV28 CASGLRPKGYEQYF TGTGCCAGCGGACTTCGACCCAAAGGCTACGAGCAGTACTTC
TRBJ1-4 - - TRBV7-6 CASSSLQVNEKLFF TGTGCCAGCAGCTCTTTACAGGTTAATGAAAAACTGTTTTTT
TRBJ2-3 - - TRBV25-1 CASSEVRGKTDTQYF TGTGCCAGCAGTGAAGTCAGGGGTAAGACAGATACGCAGTATTTT
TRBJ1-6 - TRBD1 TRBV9 CASGGDRSFFSPLHF TGTGCCTCAGGGGGGGACAGGTCATTTTTCTCACCCCTCCACTTT
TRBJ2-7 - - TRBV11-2 CASSLGDFSYEQYF TGTGCCAGCAGCTTAGGCGATTTCTCCTACGAGCAGTACTTC
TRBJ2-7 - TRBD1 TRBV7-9 CASSSRTGDRSYEQYF TGTGCCAGCAGCTCTAGGACCGGGGACAGATCCTACGAGCAGTACTTC
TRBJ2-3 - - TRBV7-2 CASAGALLSTDTQYF TGTGCCAGCGCGGGGGCCCTCCTAAGCACAGATACGCAGTATTTT
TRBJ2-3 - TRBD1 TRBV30 CAWSVLGGTGSPYF TGTGCCTGGAGTGTACTCGGCGGGACAGGGTCCCCGTATTTT
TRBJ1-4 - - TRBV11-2 CASSTRTEVPPFF TGTGCCAGCAGCACCCGGACAGAAGTACCTCCTTTTTTT
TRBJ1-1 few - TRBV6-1 CASSAGLQNTEAFF TGTGCCAGCAGCGCGGGACTCCAGAACACTGAAGCTTTCTTT
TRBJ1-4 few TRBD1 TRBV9 CASSVAGGAGEKLFF TGTGCCAGCAGCGTTGCAGGGGGCGCGGGTGAAAAACTGTTTTTT
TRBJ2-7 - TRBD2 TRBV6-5 CASSNSGGKNEQYF TGTGCCAGCAGCAATAGCGGGGGGAAAAACGAGCAGTACTTC
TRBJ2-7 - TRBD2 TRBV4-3 CASSQGASGVNEQYF TGCGCCAGCAGCCAAGGGGCTAGCGGGGTGAACGAGCAGTACTTC
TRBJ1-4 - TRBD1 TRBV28 CASRQGQGWHEKLFF TGTGCCAGCAGACAAGGACAGGGGTGGCATGAAAAACTGTTTTTT
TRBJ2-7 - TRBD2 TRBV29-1 CSVELPGAGGFYEQYF TGCAGCGTTGAACTCCCGGGGGCGGGGGGGTTCTACGAGCAGTACTTC
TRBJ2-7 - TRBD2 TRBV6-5 CASRSGLAIYEQYF TGTGCCAGCAGGTCCGGACTAGCGATCTACGAGCAGTACTTC
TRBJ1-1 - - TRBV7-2 CASSYERIEAFF TGTGCCAGCAGCTACGAGAGAATTGAAGCTTTCTTT
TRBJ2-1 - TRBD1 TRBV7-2 CASSLVSGGNEQFF TGTGCCAGCAGCTTAGTATCAGGGGGCAATGAGCAGTTCTTC
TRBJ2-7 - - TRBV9 CASSVEPWAGSSYEQYF TGTGCCAGCAGCGTGGAACCTTGGGCGGGGAGCTCCTACGAGCAGTACTTC
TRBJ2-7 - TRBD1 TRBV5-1 CASSATGTGEREQYF TGCGCCAGCAGCGCCACCGGGACAGGGGAGCGAGAGCAGTACTTC
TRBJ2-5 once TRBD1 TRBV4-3 CASSHDRGRETQYF TGCGCCAGCAGCCATGACAGGGGGCGAGAGACCCAGTACTTC
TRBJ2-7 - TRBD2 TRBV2 CASIQRGPYEQYF TGTGCCAGCATCCAGCGGGGGCCCTACGAGCAGTACTTC
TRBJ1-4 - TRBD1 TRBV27 CASSLTTGGGKLFF TGTGCCAGCAGTCTAACGACAGGGGGGGGAAAACTGTTTTTT
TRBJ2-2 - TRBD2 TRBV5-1 CASRGGMANTGELFF TGCGCCAGCAGGGGAGGGATGGCGAACACCGGGGAGCTGTTTTTT
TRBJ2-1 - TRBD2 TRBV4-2 CASSQASGGRNEQFF TGTGCCAGCAGCCAAGCCAGCGGGGGTAGGAATGAGCAGTTCTTC
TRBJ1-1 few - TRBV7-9 CASSRYGTTNTEAFF TGTGCCAGCAGCCGTTATGGGACAACGAACACTGAAGCTTTCTTT
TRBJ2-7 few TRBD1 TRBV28 CASIQQGRAYEQYF TGTGCCAGCATACAACAGGGGCGAGCCTACGAGCAGTACTTC
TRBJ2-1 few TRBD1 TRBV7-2 CASSSRDRGDEQFF TGTGCCAGCAGCTCCCGGGACAGGGGGGATGAGCAGTTCTTC
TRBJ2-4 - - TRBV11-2 CASSFDSYAKNIQYF TGTGCCAGCAGCTTCGACAGCTACGCCAAAAACATTCAGTACTTC
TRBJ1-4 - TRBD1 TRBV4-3 CASSTGGVEKLFF TGCGCCAGCAGTACAGGGGGCGTAGAAAAACTGTTTTTT
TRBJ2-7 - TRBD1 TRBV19 CASTPGTGVVTSFYF TGTGCCAGTACTCCGGGGACAGGGGTGGTTACATCTTTTTACTTC
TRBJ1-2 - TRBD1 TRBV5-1 CASSEDRAVYGYTF TGCGCCAGCAGCGAGGACAGGGCTGTCTATGGCTACACCTTC
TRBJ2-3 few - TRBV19 CASSRTDTQYF TGTGCCAGTTCGAGGACAGATACGCAGTATTTT
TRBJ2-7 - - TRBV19 CASTQYVLNEQYF TGTGCCAGTACTCAGTATGTGCTTAACGAGCAGTACTTC
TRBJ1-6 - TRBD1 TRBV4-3 CASSDRPGTGNSPLHF TGCGCCAGCAGCGACCGACCCGGGACAGGGAATTCACCCCTCCACTTT
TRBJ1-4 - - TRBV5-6 CASSLDRNEKLFF TGTGCCAGCAGCTTGGACAGAAATGAAAAACTGTTTTTT
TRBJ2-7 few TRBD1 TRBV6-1 CASSERQGYEQYF TGTGCCAGCAGTGAGCGACAGGGGTACGAGCAGTACTTC
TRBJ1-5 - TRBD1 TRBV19 CASIPRTGVHQPQHF TGTGCCAGTATCCCCAGGACAGGGGTTCATCAGCCCCAGCATTTT
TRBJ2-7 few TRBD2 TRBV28 CASTPPGLAGLRYF TGTGCCAGCACCCCACCGGGACTAGCGGGGTTGAGGTACTTC
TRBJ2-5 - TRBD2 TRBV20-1 CSVSRGGTQYF TGCAGTGTGAGTCGGGGGGGGACCCAGTACTTC
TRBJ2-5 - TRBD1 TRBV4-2 CASSQATGRDGTQYF TGTGCCAGCAGCCAAGCGACAGGGAGAGACGGGACCCAGTACTTC
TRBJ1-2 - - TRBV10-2 CASSESTTAHGYTF TGCGCCAGCAGTGAGTCTACGACAGCTCATGGCTACACCTTC
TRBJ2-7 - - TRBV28 CASSLWLRDEQYF TGTGCCAGCAGTTTATGGTTGCGAGACGAGCAGTACTTC
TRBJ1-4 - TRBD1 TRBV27 CASSLGKGASFSEKLFF TGTGCCAGCAGTTTAGGTAAGGGGGCGTCTTTTAGTGAAAAACTGTTTTTT
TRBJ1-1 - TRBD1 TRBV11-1 CASSLEGTGFEAFF TGTGCCAGCAGCTTAGAGGGGACAGGGTTTGAAGCTTTCTTT
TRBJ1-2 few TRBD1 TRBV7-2 CASSFAPGQGTF TGTGCCAGCAGCTTCGCTCCCGGACAGGGGACCTTC
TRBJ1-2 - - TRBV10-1 CASSESASNYGYTF TGCGCCAGCAGTGAGTCGGCATCTAACTATGGCTACACCTTC
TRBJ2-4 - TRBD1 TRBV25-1 CASTGTGWDIQYF TGTGCCAGCACGGGGACAGGGTGGGACATTCAGTACTTC
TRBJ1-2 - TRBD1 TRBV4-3 CASSQETGDGYTF TGCGCCAGCAGCCAAGAGACAGGGGACGGCTACACCTTC
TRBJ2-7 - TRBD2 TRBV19 CASSSGGNYEQYF TGTGCCAGTAGTAGCGGGGGGAATTACGAGCAGTACTTC
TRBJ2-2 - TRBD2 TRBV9 CASSVAWAGGSTGELFF TGTGCCAGCAGCGTAGCTTGGGCGGGGGGCAGCACCGGGGAGCTGTTTTTT
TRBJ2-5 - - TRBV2 CASSVTENQETQYF TGTGCCAGCAGTGTGACAGAAAACCAAGAGACCCAGTACTTC
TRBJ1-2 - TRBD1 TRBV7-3 CASSEATGGHYGYTF TGTGCCAGCAGCGAGGCGACAGGGGGACACTATGGCTACACCTTC
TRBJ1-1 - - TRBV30 CAWSLGQGEAFF TGTGCCTGGAGTTTAGGGCAGGGTGAAGCTTTCTTT
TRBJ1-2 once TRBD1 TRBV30 CAWTLGQGKIYGYPF TGTGCCTGGACCCTCGGACAGGGTAAAATCTATGGCTACCCCTTC
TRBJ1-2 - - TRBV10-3 CATGGRVGYTF TGTGCCACCGGGGGGAGGGTTGGCTACACCTTC
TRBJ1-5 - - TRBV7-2 CASSLFGGGNQPQHF TGTGCCAGCAGCTTATTCGGCGGAGGAAATCAGCCCCAGCATTTT